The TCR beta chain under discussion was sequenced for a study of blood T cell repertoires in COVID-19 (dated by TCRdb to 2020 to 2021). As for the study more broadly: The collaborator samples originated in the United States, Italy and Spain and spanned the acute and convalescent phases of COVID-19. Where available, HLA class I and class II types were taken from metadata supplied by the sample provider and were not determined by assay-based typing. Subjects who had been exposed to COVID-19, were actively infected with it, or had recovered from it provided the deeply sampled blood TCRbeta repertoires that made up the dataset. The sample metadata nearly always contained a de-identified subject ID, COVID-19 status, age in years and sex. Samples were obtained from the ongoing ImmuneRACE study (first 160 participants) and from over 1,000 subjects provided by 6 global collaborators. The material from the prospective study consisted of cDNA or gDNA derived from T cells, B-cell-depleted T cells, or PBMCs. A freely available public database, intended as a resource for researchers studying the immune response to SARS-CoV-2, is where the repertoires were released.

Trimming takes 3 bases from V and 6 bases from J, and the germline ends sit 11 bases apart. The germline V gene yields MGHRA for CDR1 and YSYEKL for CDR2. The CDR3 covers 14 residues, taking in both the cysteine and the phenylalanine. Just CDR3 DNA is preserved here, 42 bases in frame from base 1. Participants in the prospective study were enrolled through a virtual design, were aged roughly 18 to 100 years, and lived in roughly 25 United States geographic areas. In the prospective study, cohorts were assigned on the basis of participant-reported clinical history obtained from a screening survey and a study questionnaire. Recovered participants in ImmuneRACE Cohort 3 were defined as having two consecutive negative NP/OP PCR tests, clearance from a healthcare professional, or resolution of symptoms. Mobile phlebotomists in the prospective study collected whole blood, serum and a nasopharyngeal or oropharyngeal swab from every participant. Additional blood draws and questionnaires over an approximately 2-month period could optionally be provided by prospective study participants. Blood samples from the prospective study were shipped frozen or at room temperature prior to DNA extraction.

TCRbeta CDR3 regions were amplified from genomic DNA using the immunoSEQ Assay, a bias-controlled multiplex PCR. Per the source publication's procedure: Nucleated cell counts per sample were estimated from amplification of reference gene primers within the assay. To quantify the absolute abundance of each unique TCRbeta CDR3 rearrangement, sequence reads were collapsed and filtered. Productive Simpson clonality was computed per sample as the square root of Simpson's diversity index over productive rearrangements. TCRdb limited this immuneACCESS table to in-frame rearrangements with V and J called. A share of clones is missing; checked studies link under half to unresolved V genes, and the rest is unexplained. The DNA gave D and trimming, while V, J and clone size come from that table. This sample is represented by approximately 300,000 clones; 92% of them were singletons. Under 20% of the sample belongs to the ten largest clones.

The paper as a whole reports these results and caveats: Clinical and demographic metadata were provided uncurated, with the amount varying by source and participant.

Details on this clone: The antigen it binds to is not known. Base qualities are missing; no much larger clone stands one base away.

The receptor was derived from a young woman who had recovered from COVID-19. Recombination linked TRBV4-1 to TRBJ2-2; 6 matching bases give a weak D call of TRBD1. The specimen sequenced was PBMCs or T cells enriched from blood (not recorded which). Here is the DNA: TGCGCCAGCAGCCAGGCAAGGGGGTCCGGGGAGCTGTTTTTT. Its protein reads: CASSQARGSGELFF.